This entry lists 8 T cell receptor beta chains sequenced from one sample in a study of blood T cell repertoires in COVID-19. Assay used: immunoSEQ multiplex PCR; TCRdb lists only in-frame clones, some missing. The sample has just over 250,000 clones, over 75% seen once. Sequenced sample: peripheral blood. These receptors all stem from a woman in her 70s with COVID-19, enrolled during active disease.

The chain uses TRBV24-1 and TRBJ2-2, with 12 bases identical to TRBD1. The CDR3 totals 15 residues. The V and J ends lost 9 bases and 4 bases, in that order; junction bases with no gene match: 5. The V gene's germline CDR1 is KGHDR and CDR2 SFDVKD. CDR3 loop: CATGGTGGFTGELFF. CDR3 sequence (DNA): TGTGCCACCGGCGGGACAGGGGGCTTCACCGGGGAGCTGTTTTTT.

The rearrangement joins TRBV19 to TRBJ1-5; tentative D call: TRBD1 (6 bases). With 3 bases removed from V and 6 bases from J, the gap between germline ends came to 18 bases. The CDR3 is 16 amino acids. CDR1 and CDR2 from the germline V gene are LNHDA and SQIVND (reference sequence). The CDR3, as DNA: TGTGCCAGTAGTATCAACAGGGACCCCCTAGCTCAGCCCCAGCATTTT. Translated, it gives CASSINRDPLAQPQHF.

The chain carries TRBV28 and TRBJ2-7, with TRBD1 matching 8 bases. Germline values: CDR1 MDHEN, CDR2 SYDVKM. J gave up 3 bases and V 5 bases, and 9 bases lay outside the gene matches. The CDR3 extends over 15 amino acids. In DNA, the CDR3 is TGTGCCAGCAGTCACCCCGGGACAGGACTCTACGAGCAGTACTTC. It encodes CASSHPGTGLYEQYF.

CDR3 sequence reads: CASSPFGILAKNIQYF. CDR3 DNA sequence: TGTGCCAGCAGCCCGTTCGGGATCTTAGCCAAAAACATTCAGTACTTC. The rearrangement uses TRBV7-3 and TRBJ2-4; TRBD2 might be the D (5 bases). V gave up 5 bases and J gave up 0 bases, with 14 bases separating them. The germline CDR1 and CDR2 sequences are SGHTA and FQGTGA. The CDR3 has 16 amino acids.

The V gene is TRBV11-3, the J gene TRBJ1-1, with D possibly matching TRBD1 (5 bases). Germline V gene data show CDR1 as SGHNT and CDR2 as YENEEA. The CDR3 sequence is 14 residues long. With 4 bases removed from V and 1 base from J, the gap between germline ends came to 10 bases. The CDR3 sequence is CASSYRDSNTEAFF. The CDR3 DNA follows: TGTGCCAGCAGCTACCGGGACTCGAACACTGAAGCTTTCTTT.

The V and J genes are TRBV28 and TRBJ2-2; D perhaps matches TRBD1 (6 bases). CDR3 length: 14 residues. V was cut by 4 bases and J by 6 bases, with 12 bases left in between. CDR1 MDHEN and CDR2 SYDVKM come from the germline V gene. The CDR3 region is CASSSQGYAGELFF. The CDR3 DNA follows: TGTGCCAGCAGTTCACAGGGCTACGCCGGGGAGCTGTTTTTT.

A remark on this clone: The germline gene is not matched at one end of the junction; a read error may be the cause. V gene TRBV11-2 combines with J gene TRBJ2-1; D may be TRBD2 (6 bases). This CDR3 is built from 15 residues. Germline CDR1 is SGHAT and CDR2 is FQNNGV. CDR3 residues: CASSFVGSGREERFF. CDR3 coding DNA: TGTGCCAGCAGCTTTGTGGGGTCGGGTAGGGAGGAGCGGTTCTTC.

In its sample, this clone was seen a few times. CDR3 sequence reads: CASRRGLYQPQHF. The CDR3 nucleotides are TGTGCCAGTAGACGGGGGTTGTATCAGCCCCAGCATTTT. V usage is TRBV19 and J usage is TRBJ1-5; a weak D match, TRBD1 (5 bases). Looked up from germline, CDR1 is LNHDA and CDR2 is SQIVND (reference sequence). CDR3 size: 13 residues. The V gene lost 6 bases and the J gene lost 5 bases, with 11 bases spanning the gap.